This T cell receptor beta chain was sequenced for a study of blood T cell repertoires in COVID-19. Study-level information: Donors in the United States, Italy and Spain gave samples during acute or convalescent COVID-19.

Generated by immunoSEQ multiplex PCR, the TCRdb table keeps only in-frame clones and is missing some. The table includes more than 300,000 clones, 75% to 90% detected once. A remark on this clone: Other DNA sequences in the same sample also yield this CDR3.

In terms of age and location, participants ranged from about 18 to 95 years and lived in about two dozen US areas. Participants had their cohort set by participant-reported clinical history. Among Cohort 3 donors, those recovered had two negative PCRs, clearance, or symptom resolution. Germline V gives CDR1 SGHRS, CDR2 YFSETQ. V lost 4 bases and J 0 bases, leaving 11 bases between the germline ends. The CDR3 has 15 residues. The gene calls are TRBV5-1 and TRBJ1-3, with a possible D match to TRBD1 (6 bases). Sample: PBMCs or T cells enriched from blood (not recorded which). This receptor was identified in a woman in her forties or fifties who had recovered from COVID-19. The CDR3 region is CASSLDRSSGNTIYF. DNA for the CDR3: TGCGCCAGCAGCCTCGACAGGAGCTCTGGAAACACCATATATTTT.